These 14 T cell receptor beta chains were sequenced from one sample in a study of blood T cell repertoires in COVID-19. The method was immunoSEQ multiplex PCR; TCRdb's version includes in-frame clones alone and lacks a portion of them. The repertoire holds hundreds of thousands of clones, with around 92% as singletons. The source material was peripheral blood. These receptors came from a woman in her 30s with COVID-19, enrolled during active disease.

This rearrangement joins TRBV3-1 (or the pseudogene TRBV3-2) to TRBJ2-4; 7 bases align to TRBD2. With 6 bases clipped from V and 1 base from J, the junction kept 3 bases outside the gene matches. This CDR3 contains 14 residues. From germline, CDR1 is LGHDT and CDR2 YNNKEL (reference sequence). CDR3 DNA: TGTGCCAGCAGGGGGGGGGACGCCAAAAACATTCAGTACTTC. This encodes CASRGGDAKNIQYF.

The chain couples TRBV29-1 to TRBJ1-2; 7 nucleotides align to TRBD1. The CDR3 loop spans 16 amino acids. V lost 3 bases and J lost 2; bases outside the gene matches: 12. CDR1 and CDR2 (germline): SQVTM, ANQGSEA. CDR3 nucleotides: TGCAGCGTTGATTTTGGAGTACAGGGGATGAACTATGGCTACACCTTC. It codes for CSVDFGVQGMNYGYTF.

The chain combines TRBV6-1 with TRBJ2-7; 7 nucleotides match TRBD2. Germline V CDR1 and CDR2: MNHNS, SASEGT. This CDR3 has 15 amino acids. After removal of 1 base from V and 4 bases from J, the junction contained 7 bases not matched to a gene. The CDR3 reads CASSEDGGGSYEQYF. DNA of the CDR3: TGTGCCAGCAGTGAAGACGGCGGGGGTTCGTACGAGCAGTACTTC.

The rearrangement joins TRBV5-1 to TRBJ1-3; 7 positions agree with TRBD1. There are 20 residues in the CDR3. V lost 2 bases and J lost 0; bases outside the gene matches: 17. Germline loops: CDR1 SGHRS, CDR2 YFSETQ. CDR3 amino acids: CASSFSPGQRAVNSGNTIYF. As DNA, the CDR3 is TGCGCCAGCAGCTTCTCACCGGGACAGAGAGCAGTCAACTCTGGAAACACCATATATTTT.

The chain has TRBV28 and TRBJ2-3, with 7 bases lining up with TRBD2. The length of the CDR3 is 14 residues. CDR1 is MDHEN, CDR2 SYDVKM, per germline. V lost 1 base to trimming and J lost 5 bases; unmatched junction nucleotides: 3. The CDR3 nucleotides read TGTGCCAGCAGTTTATATCGGGGGGTAGATACGCAGTATTTT. It specifies CASSLYRGVDTQYF.

Only one count was recorded for this clone. The rearrangement links TRBV11-2 to TRBJ2-5; TRBD2 matches 8 bases. V shed 1 base, J shed 0 bases, and the junction held 4 bases outside the gene matches. In germline, CDR1 is SGHAT, CDR2 FQNNGV. CDR3 length equals 16 residues. CDR3 sequence reads: CASSLGAGAYQETQYF. The CDR3 DNA sequence: TGTGCCAGCAGCTTAGGAGCGGGGGCGTACCAAGAGACCCAGTACTTC.

The V and J genes are TRBV7-9 and TRBJ2-2; 8 nucleotides line up with TRBD1. Germline assignment: CDR1 SEHNR and CDR2 FQNEAQ (reference sequence). The V segment lost 1 base and the J segment 4 bases; nucleotides outside the gene matches: 5. The CDR3 covers 16 residues. CDR3 sequence reads: CASSLGQGTLTGELFF. The CDR3 DNA follows: TGTGCCAGCAGCTTAGGACAGGGGACTCTCACCGGGGAGCTGTTTTTT. Complete variable domain (other parts from reference TRBV7-9 and TRBJ2-2): DTGVSQNPRHKITKRGQNVTFRCDPISEHNRLYWYRQTLGQGPEFLTYFQNEAQLEKSRLLSDRFSAERPKGSFSTLEIQRTEQGDSAMYLCASSLGQGTLTGELFFGEGSRLTVL.

The J gene is TRBJ2-7, the V gene TRBV7-6, with 10 bases fitting TRBD2. The CDR3 has 15 amino acids. After removal of 3 bases from V and 0 bases from J, the junction contained 2 bases not matched to a gene. Germline CDR1 SGHVS, CDR2 FNYEAQ. The CDR3 nucleotides read TGTGCCAGCAGCTTGTCTAGCGGGGGCTCCTACGAGCAGTACTTC. Translating it yields CASSLSSGGSYEQYF.

The genes are TRBV3-1 (or the pseudogene TRBV3-2) and TRBJ1-2; D is unresolved. The CDR3 runs to 18 residues. Germline CDR1 reads LGHDT; CDR2 reads YNNKEL (reference sequence). Between the trimmed V and J ends, which lost 1 base and 3 bases, there was a span of 21 bases. The CDR3 sequence: CASSQVIFDGVPYYGYTF. The CDR3 nucleotides are TGTGCCAGCAGCCAAGTTATCTTCGACGGGGTGCCCTACTATGGCTACACCTTC.

The chain links TRBV5-1 to TRBJ1-1, with 8 bases fitting TRBD1. Germline V lookup: CDR1 SGHRS, CDR2 YFSETQ. Losses at the gene ends were 4 bases for V and 3 bases for J; bases not matched to a gene: 8. The CDR3 runs 15 residues. The CDR3 DNA reads TGCGCCAGCAGCAAGGACAGGGCGGGGTACACTGAAGCTTTCTTT. Translation: CASSKDRAGYTEAFF.

The chain couples TRBV9 to TRBJ2-3; 11 positions agree with TRBD2. In germline, CDR1 is SGDLS, CDR2 YYNGEE. J was trimmed by 3 bases and V by 2 bases; bases with no gene match: 11. The CDR3 extends over 18 amino acids. CDR3 sequence reads: CASSVQISGGARTDTQYF. In DNA, the CDR3 is TGTGCCAGCAGCGTTCAGATTAGCGGGGGGGCCAGAACAGATACGCAGTATTTT.

This chain connects TRBV19 to TRBJ2-7; 9 bases map to TRBD1. CDR1 is LNHDA and CDR2 is SQIVND in the germline V gene (reference sequence). With 10 bases clipped from V and 3 bases from J, the junction kept 7 bases outside the gene matches. The CDR3 length is 13 residues. The CDR3 here is CATGTGLNYEQYF. Written as DNA, the CDR3 is TGTGCCACTGGGACAGGGTTGAACTACGAGCAGTACTTC.

The rearrangement links TRBV5-5 to TRBJ1-1; 7 bases match TRBD1. J lost 0 bases, V lost 0 bases, and 8 bases had no gene match. Germline V gene data show CDR1 as SGHKS and CDR2 as YYEKEE (reference sequence). The CDR3 spans 17 residues. CDR3 loop: CASSLARDSTMNTEAFF. For the CDR3, the DNA is TGTGCCAGCAGCTTGGCAAGGGACAGTACTATGAACACTGAAGCTTTCTTT. Together with reference TRBV5-5 and TRBJ1-1, the CDR3 gives the full variable domain: DAGVTQSPTHLIKTRGQQVTLRCSPISGHKSVSWYQQVLGQGPQFIFQYYEKEERGRGNFPDRFSARQFPNYSSELNVNALLLGDSALYLCASSLARDSTMNTEAFFGQGTRLTVV.

This clone was picked up a small number of times. This sequence joins TRBV5-4 and TRBJ1-3; 7 bases align to TRBD1. CDR3 length: 15 residues. Germline CDR1 reads SGHNT; CDR2 reads YYREEE (reference sequence). Trimming cost V 4 bases and J 2 bases; bases outside gene matches: 6. CDR3 sequence reads: CASSLQTGPGNTIYF. In DNA, the CDR3 is TGTGCCAGCAGCCTTCAGACAGGGCCTGGAAACACCATATATTTT.